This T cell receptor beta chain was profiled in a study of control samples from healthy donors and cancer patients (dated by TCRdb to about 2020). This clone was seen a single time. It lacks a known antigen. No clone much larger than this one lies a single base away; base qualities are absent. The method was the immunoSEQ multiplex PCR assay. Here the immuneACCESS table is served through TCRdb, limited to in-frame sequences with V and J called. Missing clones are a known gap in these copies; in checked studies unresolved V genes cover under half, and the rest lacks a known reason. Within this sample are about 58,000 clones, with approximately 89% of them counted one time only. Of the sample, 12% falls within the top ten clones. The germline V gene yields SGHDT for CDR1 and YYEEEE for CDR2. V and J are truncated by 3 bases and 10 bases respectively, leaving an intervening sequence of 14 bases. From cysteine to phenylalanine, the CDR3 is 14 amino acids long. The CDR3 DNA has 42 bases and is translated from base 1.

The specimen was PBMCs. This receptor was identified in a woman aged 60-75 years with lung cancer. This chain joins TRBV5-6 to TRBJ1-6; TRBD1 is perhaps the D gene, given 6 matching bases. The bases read TGTGCCAGCAGCTGGAGGCAGGGGCGATCACCCCTCCACTTT. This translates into CASSWRQGRSPLHF.